The T cell receptor beta chain under discussion was sequenced for a study of blood T cell repertoires in COVID-19. Overall study context: COVID-19 samples, acute and convalescent, were from the United States, Italy and Spain. In each case, the material was cDNA or gDNA derived from T cells, B-cell-depleted T cells, or PBMCs.

The CDR3 totals 13 residues. V was cut by 7 bases and J by 7 bases, with 16 bases left in between. The germline CDR1 and CDR2 sequences are SNHLY and FYNNEI. Source study methods: Cell counts per sample came from amplifying reference gene primers. Clones were sequenced by immunoSEQ multiplex PCR, and TCRdb holds only the in-frame ones, with some missing. The DNA gave D and trimming, while V, J and clone size come from that table. The sample yields fewer than 250,000 clones, approximately 91% seen once. This chain uses TRBV2 with TRBJ2-5; D uncertain. The sequenced sample was peripheral blood. The receptor's source is a man aged 30 to 45 with acute or convalescent COVID-19. The CDR3 spells CASTVNVRGTQYF. The CDR3 region has the DNA TGTGCCAGCACGGTGAACGTCCGTGGGACCCAGTACTTC.